This T cell receptor beta chain was sequenced in a study of T cells after somatic rescue of genetic block. The CDR3 has 14 residues. Trimming stripped 5 bases from V and 4 bases from J, with 15 bases between. The V gene's germline CDR1 is SEHNR and CDR2 FQNEAQ (reference sequence). TCRdb's copy holds only in-frame clones and misses some; the assay was immunoSEQ multiplex PCR. This repertoire shows 13,000 or so clones, around 72% found once; its top ten account for approximately 19%. The chain couples TRBV7-9 to TRBJ2-7, with D hard to call. This clonotype originated in a boy aged 10-17 years. The sequenced sample was peripheral blood mononuclear cells (PBMCs). The CDR3: CASSPVISTYEQYF. CDR3 DNA: TGTGCCAGCAGCCCCGTGATATCCACATACGAGCAGTACTTC.